This T cell receptor (beta chain) came from a study of T cells after yellow fever vaccination (dated by TCRdb to about 2019). Background for the entire study: Libraries from fractions with low cell numbers were prepared with the SMART-Seq v4 Ultra Low Input RNA kit. Bulk TCR alpha and beta repertoires were sequenced longitudinally to track T-cell clones before and after primary and booster YFV17D yellow fever vaccination. Two healthy male donors, one aged 18 to 30 and one aged 30 to 40 years, made up the cohort. Blood was drawn at multiple timepoints before and after primary and secondary immunization, with bulk PBMC replicates and cell subsets isolated. Overall results and qualifications from the work: A small fraction of clonotypes showed up in both the CD4 and CD8 compartments, probably as a result of convergent recombination. Compared with the primary T-cell response, the secondary T-cell response was faster but weaker, reaching its peak on day 5 rather than on day 15. Only a couple of donors were included in the study, so the extent to which the findings can be generalized is limited. Computational filtering was required because FACS-sorted repertoires could contain abundant contaminating clonotypes from the bulk population. Most clones expanded after primary vaccination were re-detected after the booster (96% of CD4 and about 88% of CD8), suggesting broad memory maintenance.

The treatment or condition label, read with the paper, signifies: live attenuated yellow fever vaccine strain. At each blood-draw timepoint, two biological replicates of bulk PBMCs were collected. A standard Ficoll-Paque protocol was used to isolate PBMCs from peripheral blood. RNA was extracted with TriZol from bulk PBMCs, CD4 and CD8 fractions, and dextramer-positive and dextramer-negative fractions. From a lookup of the germline V gene, CDR1 and CDR2 are MDHEN and SYDVKM. Including cysteine and phenylalanine, the CDR3 has 15 amino acids. Just the 45-base CDR3 DNA is kept, in frame starting at base 1. V is pared back by 3 bases and J by 3 bases, with 14 bases lying between the germline termini. TCR cDNA was made using 5'RACE template switching, a step that added a universal primer site and unique molecular identifiers. Priming for cDNA synthesis came from both the TCR alpha and TCR beta constant segments. Two PCR steps were used to amplify libraries, with sample barcodes and sequencing adapters being added in the second step. Sequencing of libraries was performed on Illumina HiSeq 2500 (2x100 bp) or NovaSeq (2x150 bp). In the original analysis: MIGEC was used to demultiplex reads and collapse the reads into UMI consensus sequences, and MiXCR was used for V(D)J alignment. Clonotypes responding to the vaccine were identified with edgeR on replicate PBMC samples, with the criteria of FDR below 0.01 and a log2 fold change above 5 up to day 15. Each bulk clonotype received a CD4 or CD8 identity based on whether the sequenced CD4 or CD8 repertoire contained that clonotype at higher abundance. TCRdb trimmed the raw reads at Q25, called clones with MiXCR and kept productive beta chains. Each CDR3 protein gets just one entry, which takes the most common genes and DNA from the rows behind it. Clone size and V and J calls follow TCRdb, not the original study. This sample holds 600,000 to 750,000 distinct CDR3 sequences; 9% to 15% were observed only once. The leading ten clones occupy about 16% of the sample.

This clonotype has more than one count but fewer than ten. Its antigen remains undetermined. Base qualities are not at hand, and no much larger clone is one base apart. The rearrangement joined TRBV28 to TRBJ2-5; the D gene lacks a confident call. The sample here was PBMCs, taken on the day of the yellow fever booster vaccination. The origin of this receptor is a man aged 25-40 years who received the YFV17D yellow fever vaccine. The CDR3 region: CASSFRQATKETQYF. The nucleotides are TGTGCCAGCAGTTTTAGGCAGGCCACTAAAGAGACCCAGTACTTC.